Listed below are T cell receptor beta chains from one sample, sequenced in a study of a mutant IDH1 vaccine in newly diagnosed glioma. These receptors lack a known antigen. Generated by immunoSEQ multiplex PCR, the TCRdb table keeps only in-frame clones and is missing some. The sample lists roughly 74,000 clones, roughly 85% occurring once. Sample: PBMCs, taken from a glioma patient whose treatment included an IDH1 peptide vaccine. These receptors were obtained from a man aged 25-45 years with glioma. Some clones in this sample may be carry-over from other donors' samples. Each CDR3 is given with its conserved first and last residue. D genes are given only for firm matches. The size field is filled for only some rows; it gives once, few, many or a size class.

>TRBV9|TRBJ1-5|15|-|few
CASSVGVFGNQPQHF
TGTGCCAGCAGCGTAGGCGTTTTCGGCAATCAGCCCCAGCATTTT
>TRBV4-1|TRBJ2-2|16|TRBD1|-
CASSLLGQIQAGELFF
TGCGCCAGCAGCCTCTTGGGACAGATCCAGGCCGGGGAGCTGTTTTTT
>TRBV6-6|TRBJ2-3|16|-|-
CASSYSAGPSTDTQYF
TGTGCCAGCAGTTACTCGGCAGGGCCAAGCACAGATACGCAGTATTTT
>TRBV7-9|TRBJ1-3|18|TRBD1|-
CASSLGVGQASSGNTIYF
TGTGCCAGCAGCTTAGGGGTCGGACAGGCCTCCTCTGGAAACACCATATATTTT
>TRBV21-1|TRBJ1-2|15|-|-
CASKPGPGEIRGYTF
TGTGCCAGCAAACCAGGTCCAGGGGAAATAAGGGGCTACACCTTC
>TRBV2|TRBJ2-1|12|-|-
CASSGHHNEQFF
TGTGCCAGCAGTGGACACCACAATGAGCAGTTCTTC
>TRBV7-6|TRBJ1-4|14|-|-
CASSLRGEGEKLFF
TGTGCCAGCAGCTTAAGGGGAGAAGGGGAAAAACTGTTTTTT
>TRBV10-3|TRBJ1-5|13|TRBD1|few
CAIGTASNQPQHF
TGTGCCATCGGGACAGCTAGCAATCAGCCCCAGCATTTT
>TRBV6-5|TRBJ1-3|14|-|-
CASRSFGTGNTIYF
TGTGCCAGCAGATCGTTCGGTACTGGAAACACCATATATTTT
>TRBV7-6|TRBJ2-3|15|TRBD2|-
CASSFGTSHTDTQYF
TGTGCCAGCAGCTTTGGGACTAGCCACACAGATACGCAGTATTTT
>TRBV28|TRBJ1-5|13|-|-
CASSPGLRWMEHF
TGTGCCAGCAGCCCCGGATTAAGGTGGATGGAGCATTTT
>TRBV7-9|TRBJ2-7|14|-|-
CASSSSGGAYEQYF
TGTGCCAGCAGTTCCTCAGGGGGGGCCTACGAGCAGTACTTC
>TRBV5-4|TRBJ2-1|12|-|-
CASSLGLNEQFF
TGTGCCAGCAGCTTGGGGCTCAATGAGCAGTTCTTC
>TRBV28|TRBJ2-7|16|-|-
CASSLAAGQSIYEQYF
TGTGCCAGCAGTTTAGCGGCCGGTCAAAGCATCTACGAGCAGTACTTC
>TRBV6-1|TRBJ2-3|15|-|-
CASSERFWGTDTQYF
TGTGCCAGCAGTGAGCGGTTTTGGGGCACAGATACGCAGTATTTT
>TRBV5-1|TRBJ2-1|16|-|-
CASSLSPAGPYNEQFF
TGCGCCAGCAGCTTGAGTCCCGCGGGACCCTACAATGAGCAGTTCTTC
>TRBV2|TRBJ2-4|15|-|once
CASSENLGAKNIQYF
TGTGCCAGCAGTGAAAACTTGGGGGCCAAAAACATTCAGTACTTC
>TRBV18|TRBJ1-1|17|-|few
CASSWLFEYSENTEAFF
TGTGCCAGCTCGTGGCTATTTGAATACAGTGAGAACACTGAAGCTTTCTTT
>TRBV5-1|TRBJ2-1|15|-|-
CASGPGQGPYNEQFF
TGCGCCAGCGGACCGGGACAAGGCCCCTACAATGAGCAGTTCTTC
>TRBV6-1|TRBJ1-2|13|-|-
CASSWDEDYGYTF
TGTGCCAGCAGTTGGGACGAGGACTATGGCTACACCTTC
>TRBV5-1|TRBJ2-7|15|TRBD2|-
CASSKGLAFSYEQYF
TGCGCCAGCAGCAAGGGACTAGCGTTTTCCTACGAGCAGTACTTC
>TRBV5-5|TRBJ2-1|15|TRBD1|-
CASSLSRGQGNEQFF
TGTGCCAGCAGCTTGAGTCGGGGACAGGGAAATGAGCAGTTCTTC
>TRBV4-1|TRBJ1-2|15|TRBD1|-
CASSQGQGTNYGYTF
TGCGCCAGCAGCCAGGGACAGGGGACTAACTATGGCTACACCTTC
>TRBV27|TRBJ1-4|13|-|-
CASSPRANEKLFF
TGTGCCAGCAGCCCACGGGCTAATGAAAAACTGTTTTTT
>TRBV4-3|TRBJ2-7|15|-|-
CASSQDRDGRYEQYF
TGCGCCAGCAGCCAAGATCGGGACGGGCGATACGAGCAGTACTTC
>TRBV11-2|TRBJ2-3|15|TRBD2|-
CASSFGLARTDTQYF
TGTGCCAGCAGCTTTGGACTAGCGCGCACAGATACGCAGTATTTT
>TRBV13|TRBJ2-5|14|-|-
CASSGGAERETQYF
TGTGCCAGCAGTGGGGGGGCGGAGAGAGAGACCCAGTACTTC
>TRBV7-6|TRBJ2-2|14|-|-
CASSPDLGAGELFF
TGTGCCAGCAGCCCAGACCTGGGCGCCGGGGAGCTGTTTTTT
>TRBV28|TRBJ2-1|15|TRBD2|-
CASTWGLSSYNEQFF
TGTGCCAGCACCTGGGGACTAAGCTCCTACAATGAGCAGTTCTTC
>TRBV13|TRBJ2-7|14|-|-
CASSQHLANYEQYF
TGTGCCAGCAGCCAGCATCTAGCGAACTACGAGCAGTACTTC
>TRBV28|TRBJ2-2|17|-|-
CASSLPLRARNTGELFF
TGTGCCAGCAGTTTACCGCTAAGGGCTAGGAACACCGGGGAGCTGTTTTTT
>TRBV6-5|TRBJ2-7|14|TRBD1|-
CASSPRTGNYEQYF
TGTGCCAGCAGTCCCCGGACAGGGAACTACGAGCAGTACTTC
>TRBV7-9|TRBJ2-3|14|-|-
CASSPGTSTDTQYF
TGTGCCAGCAGCCCCGGGACTAGCACAGATACGCAGTATTTT
>TRBV9|TRBJ2-5|16|TRBD2|-
CASSVGASGAEETQYF
TGTGCCAGCAGCGTAGGTGCTAGCGGGGCGGAGGAGACCCAGTACTTC
>TRBV10-3|TRBJ2-5|13|-|-
CAISESTDETQYF
TGTGCCATCAGTGAGTCGACGGATGAGACCCAGTACTTC
>TRBV9|TRBJ2-7|14|TRBD1|few
CASSAGQGWGEQYF
TGTGCCAGCAGCGCGGGACAGGGGTGGGGCGAGCAGTACTTC
>TRBV5-1|TRBJ2-2|13|-|-
CASSSSNTGELFF
TGCGCCAGCAGCTCTTCGAACACCGGGGAGCTGTTTTTT
>TRBV9|TRBJ2-2|15|-|-
CASSVSGGMGGELFF
TGTGCCAGCAGCGTTAGTGGTGGGATGGGCGGGGAGCTGTTTTTT
>TRBV7-6|TRBJ2-7|15|TRBD1|-
CASSARTGDPYEQYF
TGTGCCAGCAGCGCCAGGACAGGGGACCCCTACGAGCAGTACTTC
>TRBV4-2|TRBJ1-1|14|-|few
CASSQDRGNTEAFF
TGTGCCAGCAGCCAAGACCGCGGGAACACTGAAGCTTTCTTT
>TRBV28|TRBJ1-4|14|-|few
CASSLEGRGKELFF
TGTGCCAGCAGTTTGGAAGGGAGGGGGAAAGAACTGTTTTTT
>TRBV6-5|TRBJ1-1|16|TRBD1|-
CASSYTPTGVDTEAFF
TGTGCCAGCAGTTACACGCCCACAGGGGTTGACACTGAAGCTTTCTTT
>TRBV20-1|TRBJ1-2|11|-|-
CSAGRFGGYTF
TGCAGTGCTGGGCGATTCGGTGGCTACACCTTC
>TRBV5-5|TRBJ2-2|17|TRBD2|-
CASSFVPGTSEAGELFF
TGTGCCAGCAGCTTTGTCCCCGGGACTAGCGAAGCCGGGGAGCTGTTTTTT
>TRBV7-6|TRBJ1-2|17|TRBD1|-
CASSPTDSGTAFYGYTF
TGTGCCAGCAGCCCAACCGATTCCGGGACAGCCTTTTATGGCTACACCTTC
>TRBV13|TRBJ2-1|12|-|few
CASSASSNEQFF
TGTGCCAGCAGCGCCTCTTCCAATGAGCAGTTCTTC
>TRBV28|TRBJ1-1|14|TRBD1|-
CASSFGQGTTEAFF
TGTGCCAGCAGTTTTGGACAGGGGACCACTGAAGCTTTCTTT
>TRBV5-4|TRBJ2-6|16|-|-
CASSLDGSSGANVLTF
TGTGCCAGCAGCTTGGACGGGAGCTCTGGGGCCAACGTCCTGACTTTC
>TRBV2|TRBJ1-1|15|-|-
CASSLGGNMNTEAFF
TGTGCCAGCAGCCTTGGGGGAAACATGAACACTGAAGCTTTCTTT
>TRBV10-3|TRBJ2-2|14|-|-
CAISGGVDTGELFF
TGTGCCATCAGTGGCGGGGTGGACACCGGGGAGCTGTTTTTT
>TRBV2|TRBJ1-4|14|-|-
CASSLGGIGEKLFF
TGTGCCAGCAGTCTCGGGGGGATAGGGGAAAAACTGTTTTTT
>TRBV9|TRBJ1-3|15|-|-
CASSVARSSGNTIYF
TGTGCCAGCAGCGTCGCCCGAAGCTCTGGAAACACCATATATTTT
>TRBV5-1|TRBJ2-1|15|-|-
CASSPAQGGYNEQFF
TGCGCCAGCAGTCCGGCACAGGGAGGTTACAATGAGCAGTTCTTC